This T cell receptor (beta chain) stems from a study of blood T cell repertoires in COVID-19. The data were produced by immunoSEQ multiplex PCR, yet TCRdb's version contains in-frame clones alone and is incomplete. The repertoire includes some 390,000 clones, around 91% of them detected once, and about 1.6% sits in the top ten. Sequencing was performed on peripheral blood. This sequence was found in a woman in her thirties or forties with COVID-19, enrolled during active disease.

CDR3 bases: TGTGCCAGCAGTTTAGGTAGCGGGGGGTACAATGAGCAGTTCTTC. As protein: CASSLGSGGYNEQFF. The J gene is TRBJ2-1, the V gene TRBV27, with TRBD2 identical over 10 bases. Per germline, CDR1 MNHEY and CDR2 SMNVEV (reference sequence). This CDR3 region has 15 residues. V dropped 2 bases and J dropped 4; count of bases not matched to a gene: 2.